Listed here are 3 T cell receptor beta chains from one sample, sequenced in a study of blood T cell repertoires in COVID-19. Sequenced by immunoSEQ multiplex PCR; TCRdb stores in-frame clones only, minus some. The sample consists of under 25,000 clones, roughly 84% of them appearing once. Specimen: peripheral blood. The receptors stem from a man older than 75 with active or convalescent COVID-19.

The rearrangement joins TRBV19 to TRBJ2-7; 11 positions match TRBD1. The CDR3 consists of 15 residues. The junction had 1 base not matched to a gene; V was cut back by 3 bases and J by 0 bases. Germline V gives CDR1 LNHDA, CDR2 SQIVND (reference sequence). The CDR3 nucleotides are TGTGCCAGTAGTATTGGGACAGGGGGCTCCTACGAGCAGTACTTC. This translates into CASSIGTGGSYEQYF.

The J gene is TRBJ2-7, the V gene TRBV6-5; D perhaps matches TRBD1 (5 bases). The V gene's germline CDR1 is MNHEY and CDR2 SVGAGI. Trimming took 1 base from V and 10 from J, leaving 17 bases between them. The CDR3 totals 14 residues. This chain's CDR3 is CASSYLGHPRDQYF. CDR3 coding DNA: TGTGCCAGCAGTTACTTAGGACACCCAAGGGATCAGTACTTC.

This clone was seen once. The chain has TRBV5-4 and TRBJ2-1; TRBD2 matches 8 bases. The CDR3 sequence is 16 residues long. Germline lookup yields CDR1 SGHNT and CDR2 YYREEE (reference sequence). Trimming at V came to 4 bases and at J to 7 bases, leaving 13 bases not matched to a gene. CDR3 in amino acids: CASSPRNGGAWNEQFF. The CDR3 DNA follows: TGTGCCAGCAGCCCCCGGAACGGGGGGGCCTGGAATGAGCAGTTCTTC.